The sequence of this T cell receptor beta chain was determined in a study of T cells in Graves' hyperthyroidism and ophthalmopathy. Diagnosis of hyperthyroidism was new in patients aged 18 to 65, and its duration was under 2 months. Exclusion followed for patients with uncontrolled infection, other autoimmune disease, pregnancy or lactation. The CDR3 has 14 residues. After removal of 4 bases from V and 3 bases from J, the junction contained 2 bases not matched to a gene. Germline values: CDR1 LGHNA, CDR2 YSLEER. TCR beta CDR3 sequences were amplified from RNA transcripts. HTBI primers drove first-round RT-PCR of the TCR CDR3. MiXCR, applied by TCRdb to the multiplex PCR reads, yields one record per CDR3 protein. The table has 250,000 to 300,000 distinct CDR3 sequences, about an eighth seen once; the top ten hold 6.5% to 10%. General study points: Stable hyperthyroidism was told apart from ophthalmopathy by a model built on 13 V-J features.

Concerning this clonotype itself: Its target is not known.

This TCR was recovered from a woman in her thirties with Graves' hyperthyroidism that later progressed to Graves' ophthalmopathy. The sample consisted of blood. V gene TRBV4-3 combines with J gene TRBJ2-2, with 7 bases identical to TRBD2. The CDR3 sequence is CASSLAGDTGELFF. The CDR3, as DNA: TGCGCCAGCAGCCTTGCGGGAGACACCGGGGAGCTGTTTTTT.